Shown below are 7 T cell receptor beta chains from a single sample sequenced in a study of PD-L1 blockade in urothelial cancer. The repertoire was sequenced with immunoSEQ multiplex PCR; TCRdb's copy has only in-frame clones and lacks some. The sample shows 70,000 or so clones, approximately 80% of them seen only once. The sequences come from PBMCs, collected around atezolizumab (anti-PD-L1) treatment. Every receptor here comes from a man aged 65 to 79 with urothelial cancer.

The chain has TRBV2 and TRBJ2-5; 11 nucleotides line up with TRBD1. V shed 5 bases and J 5 bases; nucleotides not matched to a gene: 4. Looked up from germline, CDR1 is SNHLY and CDR2 is FYNNEI. The CDR3 runs to 14 residues. CDR3 in DNA: TGTGCCAGCAGTACGGACAGGGGGCAGGAGACCCAGTACTTC. The encoded protein is CASSTDRGQETQYF.

The CDR3 DNA sequence: TGCGCCAGCAGGCAGACAGGACTCACCGGGGAGCTGTTTTTT. Encoded protein: CASRQTGLTGELFF. The chain links TRBV5-1 to TRBJ2-2; the D gene is possibly TRBD1 (6 bases). The CDR3 runs to 14 residues. V lost 5 bases and J 4 bases, leaving 12 bases between the germline ends. Germline CDR1 is SGHRS and CDR2 is YFSETQ.

V is TRBV11-2 and J is TRBJ2-7; D remains ambiguous. Trimming left V 0 bases short and J 0 bases short, with 9 bases between. Germline V gene sequence: CDR1 SGHAT, CDR2 FQNNGV. The CDR3 has 15 amino acids. DNA of the CDR3: TGTGCCAGCAGCTTAGATCGTACAGTCTCCTACGAGCAGTACTTC. Amino acids: CASSLDRTVSYEQYF.

V and J are TRBV5-5 and TRBJ2-1; TRBD1 matches at 7 bases. The CDR3 totals 12 residues. The J segment lost 8 bases and the V segment lost 4 bases, leaving 3 bases of the junction unmatched. Germline-derived CDR1 and CDR2 are SGHKS and YYEKEE (reference sequence). CDR3: CASSPTGHEQFF. The CDR3 nucleotides read TGTGCCAGCAGCCCGACAGGGCATGAGCAGTTCTTC.

This clone was seen more than once but under ten times. The chain is built from TRBV29-1 and TRBJ2-7, with 13 positions matching TRBD2. Germline values: CDR1 SQVTM, CDR2 ANQGSEA. This CDR3 has 17 amino acids. Trimming cost V 5 bases and J 6 bases; bases outside gene matches: 16. The CDR3: CSVYRLAGGGTGSEQYF. The DNA of the CDR3 is TGCAGCGTTTATCGACTAGCGGGAGGTGGCACAGGATCCGAGCAGTACTTC.

The J gene is TRBJ2-2, the V gene TRBV19; 9 bases agree with TRBD1. The CDR3 runs to 16 residues. After removal of 5 bases from V and 4 bases from J, the junction contained 8 bases not matched to a gene. Germline values: CDR1 LNHDA, CDR2 SQIVND (reference sequence). CDR3 loop: CASSVTGGAGTGELFF. CDR3 nucleotides: TGTGCCAGTAGTGTCACAGGGGGCGCGGGCACCGGGGAGCTGTTTTTT.

The rearrangement uses TRBV5-4 and TRBJ2-6; D remains unclear. V was shortened by 4 bases and J by 0 bases, with 8 bases between the two germline ends. This CDR3 is built from 15 residues. Germline V gene data show CDR1 as SGHNT and CDR2 as YYREEE (reference sequence). CDR3: CASSHSSSGANVLTF. The CDR3 DNA follows: TGTGCCAGCAGCCACTCGAGCTCTGGGGCCAACGTCCTGACTTTC.